This is a list of T cell receptor beta chains from one sample in a study of T cells of healthy individuals. MiXCR, applied by TCRdb to the 5' RACE reads, yields one record per CDR3 protein. The sample consists of 38,000 or so distinct CDR3 sequences, 4.5% of them appearing once. The receptors here all came from a human donor in good health. The conserved cysteine and the conserved F or W are not part of the CDR3 here.

V,J,length,CDR3
TRBV29-1,TRBJ1-1,10,SVAVMNTEAF
TRBV11-2,TRBJ2-1,12,ASSLMAGDNEQF
TRBV12-3/TRBV12-4,TRBJ2-7,13,ASSLAGTGVPEQY
TRBV12-3/TRBV12-4,TRBJ1-1,13,ASSLGMTYSTEAF
TRBV6-5,TRBJ2-3,12,ASSQETVSNTQY
TRBV29-1,TRBJ2-3,12,SALPSGVADTQY
TRBV7-3,TRBJ2-1,13,ASSFVLAGYNEQF
TRBV11-2,TRBJ1-2,12,ASSFSSLNYGYT
TRBV7-9,TRBJ1-5,17,ASRLPRTKRAYSNQPQH
TRBV2,TRBJ1-1,13,ASRREGGTNTEAF
TRBV7-9,TRBJ2-3,14,ASSPSLVLSTDTQY
TRBV7-9,TRBJ2-1,13,ASSFCRTGVDEQF
TRBV15,TRBJ1-2,12,ATSRDRASYGYT
TRBV20-1,TRBJ1-5,14,SARGEGQGDHQPQN
TRBV18,TRBJ2-2,14,ASSPPGTGGIGELF